This entry is about one T cell receptor (beta chain). TCRdb reworked the 5' RACE reads into one entry per CDR3 protein, no DNA. The sample includes about 390,000 distinct CDR3 sequences. The data stem from a study of T cells expressing NK-cell markers. The CDR3 runs to 19 residues. The sample comprised blood T cells: a sorted CD56 or NKG2C T cell subset, CD4+ or CD8+ T cells, or bulk PBMC T cells (not recorded which). The V gene is TRBV12-3 or TRBV12-4, the J gene TRBJ2-6; lacking DNA, the TRBD2 call made by TCRdb goes unchecked. The sequence was collected from a woman between 50 and 59 years old in good health. This CDR3 is CASSLVFGREGSGANVLTF.